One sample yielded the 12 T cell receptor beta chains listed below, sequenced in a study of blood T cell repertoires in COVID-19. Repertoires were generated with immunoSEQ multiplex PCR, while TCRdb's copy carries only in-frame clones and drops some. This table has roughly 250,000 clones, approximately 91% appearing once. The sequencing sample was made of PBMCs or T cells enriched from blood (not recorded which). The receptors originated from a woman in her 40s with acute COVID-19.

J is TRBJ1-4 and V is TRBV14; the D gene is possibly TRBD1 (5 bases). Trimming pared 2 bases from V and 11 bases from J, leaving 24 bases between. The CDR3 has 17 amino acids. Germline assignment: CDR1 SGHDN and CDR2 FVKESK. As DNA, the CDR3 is TGTGCCAGCAGCCAAATCGGACAAGGGCTAGCGGGTGGGAAACTGTTTTTT. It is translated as CASSQIGQGLAGGKLFF.

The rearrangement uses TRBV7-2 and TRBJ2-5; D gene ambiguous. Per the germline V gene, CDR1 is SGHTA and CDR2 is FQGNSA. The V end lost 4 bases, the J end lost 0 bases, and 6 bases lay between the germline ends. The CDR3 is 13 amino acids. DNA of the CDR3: TGTGCCAGCAGCTCAACACACCAAGAGACCCAGTACTTC. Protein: CASSSTHQETQYF.

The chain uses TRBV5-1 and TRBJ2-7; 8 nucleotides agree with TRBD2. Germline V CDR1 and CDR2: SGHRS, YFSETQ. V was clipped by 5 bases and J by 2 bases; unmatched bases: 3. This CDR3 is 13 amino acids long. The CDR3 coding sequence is TGCGCCAGCAGACGAGCGGGAGCCTACGAGCAGTACTTC. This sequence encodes CASRRAGAYEQYF.

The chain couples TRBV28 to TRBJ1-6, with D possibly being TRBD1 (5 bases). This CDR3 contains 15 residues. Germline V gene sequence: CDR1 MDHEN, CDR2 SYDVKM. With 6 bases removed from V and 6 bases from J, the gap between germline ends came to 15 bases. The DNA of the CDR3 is TGTGCCAGCAGCCGTAGGACACCAGCTAATTCACCCCTCCACTTT. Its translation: CASSRRTPANSPLHF.

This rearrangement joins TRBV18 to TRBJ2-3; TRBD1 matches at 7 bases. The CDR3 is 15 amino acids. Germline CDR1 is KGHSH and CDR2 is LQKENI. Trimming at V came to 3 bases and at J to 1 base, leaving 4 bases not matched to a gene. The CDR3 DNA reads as TGTGCCAGCTCACCTTTCCAGGGGGGCACAGATACGCAGTATTTT. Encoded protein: CASSPFQGGTDTQYF.

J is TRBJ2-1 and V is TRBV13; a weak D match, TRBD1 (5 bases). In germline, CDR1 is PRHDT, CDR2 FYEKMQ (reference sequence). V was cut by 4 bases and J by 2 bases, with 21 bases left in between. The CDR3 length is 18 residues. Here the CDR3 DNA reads TGTGCCAGCAGCTCGTACAGGTATTTGCTGCCACCCTACAATGAGCAGTTCTTC. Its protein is CASSSYRYLLPPYNEQFF.

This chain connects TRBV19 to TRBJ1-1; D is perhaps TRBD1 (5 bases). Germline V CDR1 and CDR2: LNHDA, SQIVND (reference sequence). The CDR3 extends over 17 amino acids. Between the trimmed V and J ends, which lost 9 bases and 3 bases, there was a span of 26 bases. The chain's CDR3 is CARNAGQRFYRDTEAFF. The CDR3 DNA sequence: TGTGCCAGAAATGCGGGGCAGAGGTTTTATCGTGACACTGAAGCTTTCTTT.

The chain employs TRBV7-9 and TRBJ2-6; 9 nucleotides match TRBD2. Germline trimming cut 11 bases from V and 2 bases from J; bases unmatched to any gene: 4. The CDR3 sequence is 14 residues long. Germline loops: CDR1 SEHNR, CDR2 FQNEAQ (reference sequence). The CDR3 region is CAYERGAGANVLTF. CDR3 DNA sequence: TGTGCCTACGAGCGGGGGGCTGGGGCCAACGTCCTGACTTTC.

CDR3 nucleotides: TGTGCCAGCAGCCACCAGGCTAGCGGGAGGGAGACCCAGTACTTC. Translated: CASSHQASGRETQYF. The chain uses TRBV3-1 (or the pseudogene TRBV3-2) and TRBJ2-5; TRBD2 agrees at 11 bases. The CDR3 has 15 residues. Unmatched junction bases numbered 5, after V lost 3 bases and J lost 5 bases. Per the germline V gene, CDR1 is LGHDT and CDR2 is YNNKEL (reference sequence).

The chain's CDR3 is CSVDGGMNTGELFF. CDR3 sequence (DNA): TGCAGCGTTGACGGCGGGATGAACACCGGGGAGCTGTTTTTT. The V call is TRBV29-1, the J call TRBJ2-2; a weak D match, TRBD2 (6 bases). Looked up from germline, CDR1 is SQVTM and CDR2 is ANQGSEA. The CDR3 is 14 residues long. Trimming pared 3 bases from V and 1 base from J, leaving 9 bases between.

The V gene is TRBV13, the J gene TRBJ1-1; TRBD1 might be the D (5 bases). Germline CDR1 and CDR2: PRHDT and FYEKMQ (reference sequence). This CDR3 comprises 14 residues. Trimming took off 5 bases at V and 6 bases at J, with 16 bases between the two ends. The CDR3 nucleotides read TGTGCCAGCAGCATCCCTACCGGGGGGGCTGAAGCTTTCTTT. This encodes CASSIPTGGAEAFF. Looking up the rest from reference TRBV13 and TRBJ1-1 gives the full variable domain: AAGVIQSPRHLIKEKRETATLKCYPIPRHDTVYWYQQGPGQDPQFLISFYEKMQSDKGSIPDRFSAQQFSDYHSELNMSSLELGDSALYFCASSIPTGGAEAFFGQGTRLTVV.

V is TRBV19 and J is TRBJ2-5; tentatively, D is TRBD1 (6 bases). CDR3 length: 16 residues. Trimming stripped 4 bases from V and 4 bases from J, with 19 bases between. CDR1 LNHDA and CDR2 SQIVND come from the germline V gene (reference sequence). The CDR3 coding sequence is TGTGCCAGTAGTACCCCGGGTGGGACATCAGGAGAGACCCAGTACTTC. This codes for CASSTPGGTSGETQYF.